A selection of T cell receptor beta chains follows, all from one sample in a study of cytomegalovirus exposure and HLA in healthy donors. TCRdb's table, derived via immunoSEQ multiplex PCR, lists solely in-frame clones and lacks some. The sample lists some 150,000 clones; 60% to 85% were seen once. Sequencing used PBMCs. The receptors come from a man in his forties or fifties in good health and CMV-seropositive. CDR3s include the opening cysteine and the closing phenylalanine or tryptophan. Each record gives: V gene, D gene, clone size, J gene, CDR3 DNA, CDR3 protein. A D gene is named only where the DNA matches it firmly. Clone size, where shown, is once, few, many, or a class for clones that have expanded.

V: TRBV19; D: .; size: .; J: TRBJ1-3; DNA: TGTGCCAGTAACCCCAGGTACTCTGGAAACACCATATATTTT; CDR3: CASNPRYSGNTIYF
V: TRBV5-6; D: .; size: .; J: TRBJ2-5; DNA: TGTGCCAGCAGCTTGGGGACACGGGTTGGGGAGACCCAGTACTTC; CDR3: CASSLGTRVGETQYF
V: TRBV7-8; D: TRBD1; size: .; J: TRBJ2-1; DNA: TGTGCCAGCAGCCCCCGGGACAGCTACAATGAGCAGTTCTTC; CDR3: CASSPRDSYNEQFF
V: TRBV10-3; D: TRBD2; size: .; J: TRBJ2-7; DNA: TGTGCCATCAGTGACGGGACTAGCGGGAGTTACGAGCAGTACTTC; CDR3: CAISDGTSGSYEQYF
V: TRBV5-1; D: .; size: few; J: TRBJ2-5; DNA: TGCGCCAGCAGCCACTTGGTCGGGGAGACCCAGTACTTC; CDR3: CASSHLVGETQYF
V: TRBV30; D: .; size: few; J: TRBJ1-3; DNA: TGTGCCACACAGGGAATTGCTGGAAACACCATATATTTT; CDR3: CATQGIAGNTIYF
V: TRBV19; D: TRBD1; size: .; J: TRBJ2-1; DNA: TGTGCCAGTAGTATTATGGGGACAGGGGACTACAATGAGCAGTTCTTC; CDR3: CASSIMGTGDYNEQFF
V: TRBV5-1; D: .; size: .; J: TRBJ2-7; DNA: TGCGCCAGCAGCCCTTTCCGGGGTACAGACGAGCAGTACTTC; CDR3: CASSPFRGTDEQYF
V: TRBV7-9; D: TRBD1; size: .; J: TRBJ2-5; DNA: TGTTCCAGCAGCTCCGGGACAGGGGGCCTAGAGACCCAGTACTTC; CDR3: CSSSSGTGGLETQYF
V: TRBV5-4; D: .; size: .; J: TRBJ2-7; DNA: TGTGCCAGCAGCTCCCGAGTCTCCCCCTACGAGCAGTACTTC; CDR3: CASSSRVSPYEQYF
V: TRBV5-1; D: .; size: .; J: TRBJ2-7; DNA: TGCGCCAGCAGCTTGGACCGGGTCTGGGTCTACTTC; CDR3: CASSLDRVWVYF
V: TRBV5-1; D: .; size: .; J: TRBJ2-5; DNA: TGCGCCAGCAGTTCAGGACAGCAAGAGACCCAGTACTTC; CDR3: CASSSGQQETQYF
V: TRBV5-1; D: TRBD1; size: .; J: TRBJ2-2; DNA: TGCGCCAGCAGCCAAGGACAGGGGGGACCAACCGGGGAGCTGTTTTTT; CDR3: CASSQGQGGPTGELFF
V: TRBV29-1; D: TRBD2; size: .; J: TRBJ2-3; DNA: TGCAGCGTTCACACCGCGGGAGGGACAGATACGCAGTATTTT; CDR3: CSVHTAGGTDTQYF
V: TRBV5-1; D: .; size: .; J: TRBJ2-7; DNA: TGCGCCAGCAGCGCCCGCGGCGGAACCTACGAGCAGTACTTC; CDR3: CASSARGGTYEQYF
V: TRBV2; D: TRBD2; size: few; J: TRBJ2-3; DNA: TGTGCCAGCAGTGAACTTGCGGGAGGTTTAGATACGCAGTATTTT; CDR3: CASSELAGGLDTQYF